This passage covers 11 T cell receptor beta chains from one sample sequenced in a study of CD8+CD57+ T cells in acquired aplastic anemia. The template used for profiling TCR beta VDJ and CDR3 was genomic DNA. TCRdb passed the reads through MiXCR, listing each CDR3 protein once. The data contain approximately 98,000 distinct CDR3 sequences, around 62% of them seen just once; the ten biggest clones take up about 62%. The patients chosen for sequencing had shown expansion of CD8+CD57+ cells (detected by flow cytometry). The sequenced material came from sorted CD4+, CD8+, or CD8+CD57+ T cells (not recorded which) from PBMCs. The receptors stem from a human donor with aplastic anemia.

CDR3 residues: CAISEPLLAGGSTDTQYF. DNA for the CDR3: TGTGCCATCAGTGAGCCGTTACTAGCGGGAGGAAGCACAGATACGCAGTATTTT. The V gene is TRBV10-3, the J gene TRBJ2-3, with 12 bases aligning to TRBD2. Germline values: CDR1 ENHRY, CDR2 SYGVKD. This CDR3 comprises 18 residues. Trimming cost V 2 bases and J 0 bases; bases outside gene matches: 6.

The rearrangement uses TRBV20-1 and TRBJ1-5; a weak D match, TRBD1 (6 bases). The CDR3 covers 13 residues. CDR1 and CDR2 from the germline V gene are DFQATT and SNEGSKA (reference sequence). Trimming took off 5 bases at V and 3 bases at J, with 11 bases between the two ends. CDR3 nucleotide sequence: TGCAGTGCTGGAGGACAGTTCAATCAGCCCCAGCATTTT. Protein sequence: CSAGGQFNQPQHF.

The chain couples TRBV7-2 to TRBJ2-5; perhaps D is TRBD1 or TRBD2 (5 bases each). Trimming removed 3 bases at V and 1 base at J, with 15 bases between. Germline CDR1 is SGHTA and CDR2 is FQGNSA. CDR3 size: 16 residues. The CDR3 reads CASSLGVGRTQETQYF. As DNA, the CDR3 is TGTGCCAGCAGCTTGGGGGTGGGACGGACCCAAGAGACCCAGTACTTC.

This clonotype has more than one count but fewer than ten. The V gene is TRBV7-2, the J gene TRBJ2-7; maybe TRBD2 (6 bases). V was shortened by 3 bases and J by 2 bases, with 8 bases between the two germline ends. CDR3 length: 13 residues. CDR1 is SGHTA, CDR2 FQGNSA, per germline. The CDR3 bases are TGTGCCAGCAGCTTTGGCGGGGCCTACGAGCAGTACTTC. Amino acid sequence: CASSFGGAYEQYF.

This clonotype showed up just a few times. V gene TRBV7-2 combines with J gene TRBJ1-5; D gene unclear. Germline CDR1 is SGHTA and CDR2 is FQGNSA. V lost 0 bases, J lost 6 bases, and 3 bases lay in between. The CDR3 runs to 12 residues. The CDR3 loop reads CASSLALQPQHF. For the CDR3, the DNA is TGTGCCAGCAGCTTAGCCCTTCAGCCCCAGCATTTT. Drawing the rest from reference TRBV7-2 and TRBJ1-5, the complete variable domain is GAGVSQSPSNKVTEKGKDVELRCDPISGHTALYWYRQSLGQGLEFLIYFQGNSAPDKSGLPSDRFSAERTGGSVSTLTIQRTQQEDSAVYLCASSLALQPQHFGDGTRLSIL.

V usage is TRBV2 and J usage is TRBJ1-2; 9 positions agree with TRBD1. The germline gives CDR1 SNHLY, CDR2 FYNNEI. This CDR3 has 15 amino acids. The ends lost 2 bases at V and 2 bases at J; junction bases unmatched: 3. The CDR3 sequence: CASSERTGVNYGYTF. The CDR3 DNA reads as TGTGCCAGCAGTGAAAGGACAGGGGTAAACTATGGCTACACCTTC.

The sample holds one count of this clonotype. The V call is TRBV2, the J call TRBJ1-6; no definite D call. CDR3 length: 15 residues. V dropped 1 base and J dropped 8 bases, with 12 bases sitting between them. CDR1 is SNHLY and CDR2 is FYNNEI in the germline V gene. The CDR3 sequence is CASSEGRSQHSPLHF. The CDR3 nucleotides read TGTGCCAGCAGTGAAGGTCGGTCTCAACATTCACCCCTCCACTTT. Full variable domain (remainder filled in from reference TRBV2 and TRBJ1-6): EPEVTQTPSHQVTQMGQEVILRCVPISNHLYFYWYRQILGQKVEFLVSFYNNEISEKSEIFDDQFSVERPDGSNFTLKIRSTKLEDSAMYFCASSEGRSQHSPLHFGNGTRLTVT.

The V call is TRBV20-1, the J call TRBJ2-1, with a weak D call TRBD1 (5 bases). The germline V and J ends were trimmed by 6 bases and 3 bases, with 15 bases remaining between them. From germline, CDR1 is DFQATT and CDR2 SNEGSKA (reference sequence). The CDR3 is made up of 14 amino acids. The CDR3: CSAPGSGDYNEQFF. CDR3 DNA sequence: TGCAGTGCCCCAGGGTCGGGCGACTACAATGAGCAGTTCTTC.

In this sample, this clonotype turned up once. The rearrangement links TRBV2 to TRBJ2-3, with D unclear. CDR3 length equals 10 residues. V was shortened by 8 bases and J by 8 bases, with 8 bases between the two germline ends. CDR1 SNHLY and CDR2 FYNNEI come from the germline V gene. CDR3 sequence reads: CASVRSTQYF. The CDR3 nucleotides are TGTGCCAGCGTTCGCAGTACGCAGTATTTT.

This clonotype was counted ten times or more. As DNA, the CDR3 is TGTGCCAGCAGTGACTCTGAGAGTGCCTCTTGGCAGTTCTTC. It translates to CASSDSESASWQFF. The rearrangement joins TRBV6-4 to TRBJ2-1; D not certain. V lost 0 bases and J 12 bases, leaving 15 bases between the germline ends. The CDR3 length is 14 residues. Germline V lookup: CDR1 MRHNA, CDR2 SNTAGT.

The rearrangement links TRBV20-1 to TRBJ2-3, with D perhaps matching TRBD1 (6 bases). V was cut by 4 bases and J by 0 bases, with 17 bases left in between. Germline V lookup: CDR1 DFQATT, CDR2 SNEGSKA (reference sequence). The CDR3 totals 16 residues. The CDR3 loop is CSANSGVGHSTDTQYF. The CDR3 DNA reads as TGCAGTGCTAATTCCGGAGTGGGACACAGCACAGATACGCAGTATTTT.